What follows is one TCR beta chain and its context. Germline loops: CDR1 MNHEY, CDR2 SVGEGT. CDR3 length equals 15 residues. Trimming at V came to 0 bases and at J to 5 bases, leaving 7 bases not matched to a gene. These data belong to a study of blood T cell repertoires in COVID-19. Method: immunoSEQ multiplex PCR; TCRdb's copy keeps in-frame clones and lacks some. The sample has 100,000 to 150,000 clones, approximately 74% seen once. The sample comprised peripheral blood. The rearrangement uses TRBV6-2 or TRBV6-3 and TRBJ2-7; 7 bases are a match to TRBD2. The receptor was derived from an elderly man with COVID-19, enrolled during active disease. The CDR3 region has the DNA TGTGCCAGCAGTTACTCGATGGGAGGGCACCACGAGCAGTACTTC. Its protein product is CASSYSMGGHHEQYF.